The 12 T cell receptor beta chains below all came from one sample that was sequenced in a study of control samples from healthy donors and cancer patients. Data came from immunoSEQ multiplex PCR; TCRdb stores just in-frame clones and leaves some out. The sample has 170,000 or so clones, nearly 90% seen once. The specimen was blood. The receptors derive from a woman between 50 and 59 years old in good health.

The chain is built from TRBV6-5 and TRBJ1-1; 7 bases fit TRBD1. With 4 bases clipped from V and 7 bases from J, the junction kept 3 bases outside the gene matches. Germline CDR1 is MNHEY and CDR2 is SVGAGI. The length of the CDR3 is 12 residues. The CDR3 is CASSFWDSEAFF. The CDR3 DNA sequence: TGTGCCAGCAGTTTCTGGGACAGTGAAGCTTTCTTT.

This chain joins TRBV25-1 and TRBJ1-2, with TRBD1 matching over 7 bases. The junction had 11 bases not matched to a gene; V was cut back by 5 bases and J by 5 bases. Germline V gene sequence: CDR1 MGHDK, CDR2 SYGVNS. There are 15 residues in the CDR3. The CDR3 loop reads CASSYRDSGPYGYTF. The CDR3 DNA reads TGTGCCAGCAGTTACCGGGACAGTGGACCTTATGGCTACACCTTC.

This clone was counted a single time. The rearrangement uses TRBV7-2 and TRBJ1-2; D gene ambiguous. CDR3 length: 13 residues. CDR1 SGHTA and CDR2 FQGNSA come from the germline V gene. V lost 0 bases and J lost 6, with 8 bases in between. DNA of the CDR3: TGTGCCAGCAGCTTAGCAGGGCGGCATGGCTACACCTTC. It yields the protein CASSLAGRHGYTF.

This clone was recorded only once. This chain uses TRBV4-1 with TRBJ2-4, with 8 bases identical to TRBD2. There are 16 residues in the CDR3. With 0 bases clipped from V and 1 base from J, the junction kept 2 bases outside the gene matches. Germline V gene sequence: CDR1 MGHRA, CDR2 YSYEKL. DNA of the CDR3: TGCGCCAGCAGCCAAGAAGGGACTAGTGCCAAAAACATTCAGTACTTC. Protein sequence: CASSQEGTSAKNIQYF.

The genes are TRBV5-6 and TRBJ1-6, with unresolved D. V lost 1 base, J lost 6 bases, and 14 bases lay in between. Germline V CDR1 and CDR2: SGHDT, YYEEEE. The CDR3 totals 16 residues. CDR3 nucleotides: TGTGCCAGCAGCTTGAGGAGGGCGCGTCCTAATTCACCCCTCCACTTT. This encodes CASSLRRARPNSPLHF.

This clone was found once. The J gene is TRBJ2-6, the V gene TRBV28; TRBD1 agrees at 9 bases. The CDR3 loop spans 18 amino acids. Germline-derived CDR1 and CDR2 are MDHEN and SYDVKM. V dropped 7 bases and J dropped 3; count of bases not matched to a gene: 13. CDR3 DNA sequence: TGTGCCAGCACCCCACAGGGACAGGGCTCCTTTGGGGCCAACGTCCTGACTTTC. This encodes CASTPQGQGSFGANVLTF.

The rearrangement joins TRBV7-8 to TRBJ1-2; the D gene is possibly TRBD1 (6 bases). The germline V and J ends were trimmed by 5 bases and 6 bases, with 13 bases remaining between them. CDR3 size: 13 residues. Germline V gives CDR1 SGHVS, CDR2 FQNEAQ. CDR3 sequence: CASSVVGHDGYTF. The CDR3 DNA reads TGTGCCAGCAGCGTCGTGGGACACGATGGCTACACCTTC. The full variable domain, rest sourced from reference TRBV7-8 and TRBJ1-2, is GAGVSQSPRYKVAKRGQDVALRCDPISGHVSLFWYQQALGQGPEFLTYFQNEAQLDKSGLPSDRFFAERPEGSVSTLKIQRTQQEDSAVYLCASSVVGHDGYTFGSGTRLTVV.

The rearrangement joins TRBV3-1 (or the pseudogene TRBV3-2) to TRBJ1-4; tentative D call: TRBD1 (5 bases). Trimming removed 4 bases at V and 4 bases at J, with 19 bases between. The length of the CDR3 is 17 residues. In germline, CDR1 is LGHDT, CDR2 YNNKEL (reference sequence). DNA of the CDR3: TGTGCCAGCAGCCTCATGGGGGGGTATCGGCATAATGAAAAACTGTTTTTT. Amino acids: CASSLMGGYRHNEKLFF.

CDR3 bases: TGTGCCAGCAGTCGACCCCTTCCGGGACAGGGGATGAGCCGGCAGAATTCACCCCTCCACTTT. Amino acid sequence: CASSRPLPGQGMSRQNSPLHF. V usage is TRBV6-6 and J usage is TRBJ1-6; the match to TRBD1 covers 10 bases. Germline V lookup: CDR1 MNHNY, CDR2 SVGAGI (reference sequence). Trimming took 5 bases from V and 7 from J; bases not matched to a gene: 23. The CDR3 consists of 21 residues.

This chain connects TRBV24-1 to TRBJ2-2; 7 bases are shared with TRBD2. Germline CDR1 reads KGHDR; CDR2 reads SFDVKD. J was trimmed by 6 bases and V by 6 bases; bases with no gene match: 6. The CDR3 spans 14 residues. The CDR3 DNA reads as TGTGCCACCAGTAGGACTAGTTTGGCCGGGGAGCTGTTTTTT. It codes for CATSRTSLAGELFF.

The rearrangement uses TRBV7-3 and TRBJ1-3, with 8 bases identical to TRBD1. V dropped 2 bases and J dropped 4; count of bases not matched to a gene: 4. CDR3 length: 15 residues. Per the germline V gene, CDR1 is SGHTA and CDR2 is FQGTGA. For the CDR3, the DNA is TGTGCCAGCAGCTTACGACAGGGGAGGGGAAACACCATATATTTT. It encodes CASSLRQGRGNTIYF.

V gene TRBV18 combines with J gene TRBJ2-1, with TRBD2 matching over 7 bases. V shed 2 bases and J 4 bases; nucleotides not matched to a gene: 5. The CDR3 covers 15 residues. The germline V gene encodes CDR1 KGHSH and CDR2 LQKENI. CDR3 DNA: TGTGCCAGCTCACCATGGACTAGTCGATACAATGAGCAGTTCTTC. Amino acids: CASSPWTSRYNEQFF.